This TCR beta chain was identified during a study of T cell repertoires in cytomegalovirus infection. At the level of the study: Matching HLA type, along with CMV infection, was indicated by public TCR beta signatures. Study-level findings and limits: Cumulated frequencies of public TCR beta families served to identify carriers of CMV plus the relevant HLA. In two of eight donors, the top clonotype was HLA-C-restricted CMV-specific.

This clonotype was counted between two and nine times. The antigen is not known. The V gene's germline CDR1 is SGHNT and CDR2 YYREEE (reference sequence). This CDR3 is 15 amino acids long. Trimming removed 6 bases from V and 2 bases from J; junction bases left unmatched: 8. TCRdb reprocessed the reads via MiXCR and lists one record per CDR3 protein. The sample holds about 160,000 distinct CDR3 sequences, 15% to 20% seen once. This clonotype was obtained from a human donor in good health (CMV status not recorded). Some clones in this sample may be carry-over from other donors' samples. The sequencing sample was made of CD8+ T cells from PBMCs. The rearrangement joins TRBV5-4 to TRBJ2-3; TRBD2 agrees at 8 bases. The CDR3 sequence: CASKLKRELTDTQYF. The DNA of the CDR3 is TGTGCCAGCAAACTGAAGCGGGAGCTCACAGATACGCAGTATTTT.